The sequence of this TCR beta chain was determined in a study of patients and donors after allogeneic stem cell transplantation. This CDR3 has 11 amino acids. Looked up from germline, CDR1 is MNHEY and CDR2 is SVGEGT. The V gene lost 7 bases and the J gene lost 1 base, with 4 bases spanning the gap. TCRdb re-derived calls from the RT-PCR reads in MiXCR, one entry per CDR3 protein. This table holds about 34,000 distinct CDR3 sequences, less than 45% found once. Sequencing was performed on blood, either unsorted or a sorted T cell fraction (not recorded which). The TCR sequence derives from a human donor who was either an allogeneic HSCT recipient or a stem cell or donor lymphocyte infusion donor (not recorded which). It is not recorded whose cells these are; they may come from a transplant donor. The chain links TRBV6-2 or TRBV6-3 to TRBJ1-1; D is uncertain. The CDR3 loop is CASMRNTEAFF. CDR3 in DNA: TGTGCCAGCATGAGGAACACTGAAGCTTTCTTT.